This T cell receptor (beta chain) was sequenced during a study of T cells in Graves' hyperthyroidism and ophthalmopathy. Overall study findings and caveats: A 13 V-J model separated ophthalmopathy from stable hyperthyroidism. Peripheral blood also featured most of the thyroid clonotypes expanded above 0.001.

The CDR3 regions of TCR beta were amplified from RNA transcripts. With the HTBI primer set, the TCR CDR3 went through a first round of RT-PCR. TCRdb independently ran MiXCR on the multiplex PCR reads; one entry per CDR3 protein. In the table there are a few hundred thousand distinct CDR3 sequences, around 14% of which are singletons. The germline V gene has CDR1 MNHEY and CDR2 SMNVEV (reference sequence). Trimming took 7 bases from V and 1 from J; bases not matched to a gene: 11. The CDR3 extends over 16 amino acids. The table lists this clonotype with many counts. What it binds is unknown. This clonotype was sampled from a woman aged 25 to 39 with Graves' hyperthyroidism. The chain carries TRBV27 and TRBJ2-3; the match to TRBD2 covers 7 bases. Input material: blood. The CDR3 region has the DNA TGTGCCAGCATCTGCGTACTAGCGACCCGCACAGATACGCAGTATTTT. Residues: CASICVLATRTDTQYF.